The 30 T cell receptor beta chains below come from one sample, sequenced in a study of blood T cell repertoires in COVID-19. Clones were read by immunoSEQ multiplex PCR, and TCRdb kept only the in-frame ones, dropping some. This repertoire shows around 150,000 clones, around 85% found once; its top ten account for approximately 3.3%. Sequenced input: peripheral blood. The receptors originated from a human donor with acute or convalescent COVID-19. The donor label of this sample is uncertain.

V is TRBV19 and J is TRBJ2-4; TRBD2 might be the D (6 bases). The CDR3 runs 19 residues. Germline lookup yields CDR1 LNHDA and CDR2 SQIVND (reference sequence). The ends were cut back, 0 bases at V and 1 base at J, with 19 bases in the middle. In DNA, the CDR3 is TGTGCCAGTAGTATAGATCCGCCGGGAGTCGGGGTGGCCAAAAACATTCAGTACTTC. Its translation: CASSIDPPGVGVAKNIQYF.

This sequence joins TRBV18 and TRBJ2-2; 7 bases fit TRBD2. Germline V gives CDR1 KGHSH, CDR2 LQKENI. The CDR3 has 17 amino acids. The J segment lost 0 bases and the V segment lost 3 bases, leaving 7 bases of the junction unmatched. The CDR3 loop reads CASSPTGGAANTGELFF. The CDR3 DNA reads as TGTGCCAGCTCACCCACGGGGGGAGCGGCGAACACCGGGGAGCTGTTTTTT.

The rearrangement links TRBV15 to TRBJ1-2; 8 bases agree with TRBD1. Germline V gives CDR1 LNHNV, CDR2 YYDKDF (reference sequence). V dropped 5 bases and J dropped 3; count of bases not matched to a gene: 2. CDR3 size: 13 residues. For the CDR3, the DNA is TGTGCCACCAGCGGACAGGGAGACTATGGCTACACCTTC. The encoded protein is CATSGQGDYGYTF. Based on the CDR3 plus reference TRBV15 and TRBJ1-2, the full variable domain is DAMVIQNPRYQVTQFGKPVTLSCSQTLNHNVMYWYQQKSSQAPKLLFHYYDKDFNNEADTPDNFQSRRPNTSFCFLDIRSPGLGDTAMYLCATSGQGDYGYTFGSGTRLTVV.

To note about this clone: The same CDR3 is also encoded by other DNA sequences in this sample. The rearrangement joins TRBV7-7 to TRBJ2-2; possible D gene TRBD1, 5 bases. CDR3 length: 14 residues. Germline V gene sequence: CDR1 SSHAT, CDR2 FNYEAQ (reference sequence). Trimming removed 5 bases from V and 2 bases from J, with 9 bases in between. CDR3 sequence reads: CASSPQGNTGELFF. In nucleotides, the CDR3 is TGTGCCAGCAGCCCTCAGGGAAACACCGGGGAGCTGTTTTTT.

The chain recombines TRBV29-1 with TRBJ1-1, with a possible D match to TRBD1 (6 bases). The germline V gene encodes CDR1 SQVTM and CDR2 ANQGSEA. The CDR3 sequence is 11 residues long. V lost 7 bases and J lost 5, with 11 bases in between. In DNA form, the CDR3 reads TGCAGCGCCTCTGACAGGACTGAAGCTTTCTTT. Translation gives CSASDRTEAFF.

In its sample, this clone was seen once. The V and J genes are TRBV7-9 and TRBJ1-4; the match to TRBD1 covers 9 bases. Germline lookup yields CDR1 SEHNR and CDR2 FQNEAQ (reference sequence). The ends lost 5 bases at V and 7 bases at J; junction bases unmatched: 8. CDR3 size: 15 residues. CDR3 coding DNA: TGTGCCAGCAGCCCAACGGGACAGGGAAGTGAAAAACTGTTTTTT. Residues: CASSPTGQGSEKLFF. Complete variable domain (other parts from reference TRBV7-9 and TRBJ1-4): DTGVSQNPRHKITKRGQNVTFRCDPISEHNRLYWYRQTLGQGPEFLTYFQNEAQLEKSRLLSDRFSAERPKGSFSTLEIQRTEQGDSAMYLCASSPTGQGSEKLFFGSGTQLSVL.

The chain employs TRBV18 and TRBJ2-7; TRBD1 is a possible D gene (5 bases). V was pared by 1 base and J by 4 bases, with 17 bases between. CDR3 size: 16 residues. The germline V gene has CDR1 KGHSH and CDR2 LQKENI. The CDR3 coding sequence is TGTGCCAGCTCACCACGAGACAGCCTCACTCGGTACGAGCAGTACTTC. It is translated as CASSPRDSLTRYEQYF. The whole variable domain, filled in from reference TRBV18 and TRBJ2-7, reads NAGVMQNPRHLVRRRGQEARLRCSPMKGHSHVYWYRQLPEEGLKFMVYLQKENIIDESGMPKERFSAEFPKEGPSILRIQQVVRGDSAAYFCASSPRDSLTRYEQYFGPGTRLTVT.

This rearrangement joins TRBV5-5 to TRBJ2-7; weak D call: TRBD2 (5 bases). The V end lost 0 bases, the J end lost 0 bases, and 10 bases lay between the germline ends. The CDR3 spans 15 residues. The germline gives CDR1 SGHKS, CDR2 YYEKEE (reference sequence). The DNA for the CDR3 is TGTGCCAGCAGCTTGGGTCCGGGGAGCTCCTACGAGCAGTACTTC. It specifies CASSLGPGSSYEQYF.

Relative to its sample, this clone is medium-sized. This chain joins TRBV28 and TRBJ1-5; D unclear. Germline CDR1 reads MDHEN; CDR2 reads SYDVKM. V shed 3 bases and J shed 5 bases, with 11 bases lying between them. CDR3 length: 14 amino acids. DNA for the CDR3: TGTGCCAGCAGTTTTATTGGACTTTATCAGCCCCAGCATTTT. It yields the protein CASSFIGLYQPQHF.

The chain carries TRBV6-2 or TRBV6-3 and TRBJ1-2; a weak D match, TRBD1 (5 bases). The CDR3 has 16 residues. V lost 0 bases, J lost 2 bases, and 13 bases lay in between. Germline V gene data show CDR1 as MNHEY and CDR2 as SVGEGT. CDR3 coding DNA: TGTGCCAGCAGTTACTCGGCCGGGGGAAAGAACTATGGCTACACCTTC. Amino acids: CASSYSAGGKNYGYTF.

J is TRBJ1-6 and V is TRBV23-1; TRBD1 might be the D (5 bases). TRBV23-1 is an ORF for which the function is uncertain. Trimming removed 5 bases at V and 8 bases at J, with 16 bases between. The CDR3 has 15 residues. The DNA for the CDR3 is TGCGCCAGCAGTACAGGCTCAGGAGGGGATTCACCCCTCCACTTT. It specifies CASSTGSGGDSPLHF.

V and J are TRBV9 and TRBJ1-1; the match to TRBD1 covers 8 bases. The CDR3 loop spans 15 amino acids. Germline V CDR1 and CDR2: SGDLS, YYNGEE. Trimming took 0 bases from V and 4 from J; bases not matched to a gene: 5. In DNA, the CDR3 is TGTGCCAGCAGCGTAGGGACAGGGATGGGCACTGAAGCTTTCTTT. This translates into CASSVGTGMGTEAFF.

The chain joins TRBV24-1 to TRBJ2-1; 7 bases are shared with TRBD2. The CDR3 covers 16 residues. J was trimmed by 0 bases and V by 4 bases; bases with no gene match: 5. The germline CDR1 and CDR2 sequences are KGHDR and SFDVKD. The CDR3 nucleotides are TGTGCCACCAGTGAAGAGCGGGGAGGCTCCTACAATGAGCAGTTCTTC. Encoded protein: CATSEERGGSYNEQFF.

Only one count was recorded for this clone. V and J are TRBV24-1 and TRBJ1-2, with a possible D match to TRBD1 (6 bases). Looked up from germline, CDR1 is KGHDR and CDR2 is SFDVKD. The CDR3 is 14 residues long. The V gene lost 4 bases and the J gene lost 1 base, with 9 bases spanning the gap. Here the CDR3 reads CATSDNRVNYGYTF. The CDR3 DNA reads TGTGCCACCAGTGACAACAGGGTTAACTATGGCTACACCTTC.

CDR3 amino acids: CAWSYLGQGENTIYF. The CDR3 DNA reads as TGTGCCTGGAGTTACTTAGGACAGGGGGAAAACACCATATATTTT. The chain joins TRBV30 to TRBJ1-3; TRBD1 matches at 10 bases. This CDR3 comprises 15 residues. The trim removed 2 bases at V and 6 bases at J, leaving 7 bases unmatched. Germline CDR1 and CDR2: GTSNPN and SVGIG (reference sequence).

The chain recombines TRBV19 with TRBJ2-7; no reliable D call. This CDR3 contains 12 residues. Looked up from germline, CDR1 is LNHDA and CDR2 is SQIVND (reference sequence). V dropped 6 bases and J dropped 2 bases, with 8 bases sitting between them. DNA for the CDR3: TGTGCCAGTAGCTCCCGGGCCTACGAGCAGTACTTC. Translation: CASSSRAYEQYF.

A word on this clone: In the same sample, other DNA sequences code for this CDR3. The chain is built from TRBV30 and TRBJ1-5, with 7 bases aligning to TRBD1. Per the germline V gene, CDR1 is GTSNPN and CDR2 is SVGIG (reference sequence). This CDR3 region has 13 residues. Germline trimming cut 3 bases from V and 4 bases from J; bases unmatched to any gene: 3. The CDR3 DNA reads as TGTGCCTGGAGCGTCAGGGGGAATCAGCCCCAGCATTTT. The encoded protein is CAWSVRGNQPQHF.

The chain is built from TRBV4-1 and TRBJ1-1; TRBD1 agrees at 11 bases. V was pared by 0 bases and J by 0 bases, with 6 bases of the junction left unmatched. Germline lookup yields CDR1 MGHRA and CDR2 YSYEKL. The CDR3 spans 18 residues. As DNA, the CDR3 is TGCGCCAGCAGCCAAGATTGGGGACAGGGGGGAATGAACACTGAAGCTTTCTTT. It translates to CASSQDWGQGGMNTEAFF.

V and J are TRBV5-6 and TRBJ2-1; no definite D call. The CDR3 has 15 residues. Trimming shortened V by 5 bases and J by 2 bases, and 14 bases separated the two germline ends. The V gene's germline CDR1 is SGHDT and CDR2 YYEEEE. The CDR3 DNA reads TGTGCCAGCAGTTACCGGGTAGCAGCCTACAATGAGCAGTTCTTC. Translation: CASSYRVAAYNEQFF.

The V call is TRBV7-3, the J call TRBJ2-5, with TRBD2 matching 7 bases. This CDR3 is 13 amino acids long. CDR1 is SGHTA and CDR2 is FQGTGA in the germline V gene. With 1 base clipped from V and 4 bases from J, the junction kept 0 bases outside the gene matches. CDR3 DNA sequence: TGTGCCAGCAGCTTAAGGGGGGGAGAGACCCAGTACTTC. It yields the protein CASSLRGGETQYF.

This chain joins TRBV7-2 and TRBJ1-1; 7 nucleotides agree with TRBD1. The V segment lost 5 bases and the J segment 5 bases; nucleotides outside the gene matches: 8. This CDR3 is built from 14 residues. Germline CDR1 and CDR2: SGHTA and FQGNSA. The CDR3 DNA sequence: TGTGCCAGCAGCAAAAGGGGGCCGGATACTGAAGCTTTCTTT. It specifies CASSKRGPDTEAFF.

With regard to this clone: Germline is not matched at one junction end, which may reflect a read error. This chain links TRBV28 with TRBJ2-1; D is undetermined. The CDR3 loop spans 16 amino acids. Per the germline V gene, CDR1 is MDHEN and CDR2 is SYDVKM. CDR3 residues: CASSLSVDLENNEQFF. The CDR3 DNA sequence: TGTGCCAGCAGCTTATCCGTGGATCTAGAAAACAATGAGCAGTTCTTC.

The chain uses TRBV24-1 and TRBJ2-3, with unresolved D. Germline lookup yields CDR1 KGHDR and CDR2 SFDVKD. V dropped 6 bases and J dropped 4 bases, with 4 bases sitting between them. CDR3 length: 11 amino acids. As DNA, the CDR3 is TGTGCCACCAGTCAATCAGATACGCAGTATTTT. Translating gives CATSQSDTQYF.

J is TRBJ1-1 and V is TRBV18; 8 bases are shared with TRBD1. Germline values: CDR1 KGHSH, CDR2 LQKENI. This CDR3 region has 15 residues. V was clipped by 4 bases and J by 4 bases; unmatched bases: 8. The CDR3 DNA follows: TGTGCCAGCTCACTTAAGAACAGGGGGACCACTGAAGCTTTCTTT. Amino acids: CASSLKNRGTTEAFF. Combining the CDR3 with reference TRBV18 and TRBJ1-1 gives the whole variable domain NAGVMQNPRHLVRRRGQEARLRCSPMKGHSHVYWYRQLPEEGLKFMVYLQKENIIDESGMPKERFSAEFPKEGPSILRIQQVVRGDSAAYFCASSLKNRGTTEAFFGQGTRLTVV.

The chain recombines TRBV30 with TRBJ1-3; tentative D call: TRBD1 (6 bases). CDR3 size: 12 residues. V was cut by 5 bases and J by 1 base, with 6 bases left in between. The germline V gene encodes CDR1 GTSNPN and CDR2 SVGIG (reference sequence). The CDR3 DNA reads TGTGCCTGGGGACAGTCTGGAAACACCATATATTTT. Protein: CAWGQSGNTIYF.

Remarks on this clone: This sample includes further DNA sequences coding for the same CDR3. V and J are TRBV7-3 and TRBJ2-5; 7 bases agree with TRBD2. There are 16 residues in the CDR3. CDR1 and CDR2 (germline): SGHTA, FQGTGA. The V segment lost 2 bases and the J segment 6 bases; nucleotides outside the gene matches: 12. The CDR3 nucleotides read TGTGCCAGCAGCTTAGGGGGGGGGAGGGGTGACCAGACCCAGTACTTC. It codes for CASSLGGGRGDQTQYF.

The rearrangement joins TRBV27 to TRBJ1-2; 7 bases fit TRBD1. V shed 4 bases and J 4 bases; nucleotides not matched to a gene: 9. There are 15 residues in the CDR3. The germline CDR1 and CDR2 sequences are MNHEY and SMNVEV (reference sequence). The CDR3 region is CASSSTGERGYGYTF. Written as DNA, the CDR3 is TGTGCCAGCAGTTCAACAGGGGAAAGGGGCTATGGCTACACCTTC.

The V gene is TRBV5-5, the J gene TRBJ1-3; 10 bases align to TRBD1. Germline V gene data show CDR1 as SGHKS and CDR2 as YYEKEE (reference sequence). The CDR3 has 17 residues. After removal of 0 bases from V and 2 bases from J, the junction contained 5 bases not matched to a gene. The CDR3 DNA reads TGTGCCAGCAGCTTGGCCTTTGACAGGGGGCCTGGAAACACCATATATTTT. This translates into CASSLAFDRGPGNTIYF.

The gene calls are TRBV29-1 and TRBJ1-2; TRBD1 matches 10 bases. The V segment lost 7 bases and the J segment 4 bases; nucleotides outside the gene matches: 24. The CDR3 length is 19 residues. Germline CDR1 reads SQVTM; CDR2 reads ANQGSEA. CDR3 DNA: TGCAGCGCCCCCGTATCGGGACAGGGGCCGGTTGCGCCTTTCTATGGCTACACCTTC. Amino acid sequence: CSAPVSGQGPVAPFYGYTF. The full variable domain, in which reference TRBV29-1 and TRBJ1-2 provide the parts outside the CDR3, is SAVISQKPSRDICQRGTSLTIQCQVDSQVTMMFWYRQQPGQSLTLIATANQGSEATYESGFVIDKFPISRPNLTFSTLTVSNMSPEDSSIYLCSAPVSGQGPVAPFYGYTFGSGTRLTVV.

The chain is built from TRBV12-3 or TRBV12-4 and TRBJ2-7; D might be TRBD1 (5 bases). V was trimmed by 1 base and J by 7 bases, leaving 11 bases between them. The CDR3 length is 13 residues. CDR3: CASSLGIGEEQYF. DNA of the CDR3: TGTGCCAGCAGTTTAGGAATAGGGGAAGAGCAGTACTTC.